Each of the 13 T cell receptor beta chains below was sequenced from the same sample in a study of CD8+ T cells in alopecia areata. The authors extracted RNA and reverse transcribed it into cDNA as the sequencing template. Method: immunoSEQ multiplex PCR; TCRdb's copy keeps in-frame clones and lacks some. This repertoire shows about 210,000 clones, over 40% found once; its top ten account for roughly 2.6%. As for treatment: oral pan-JAK inhibitor, 5-10 mg twice daily. The specimen was CD4+ T cells sorted from blood, collected around week 36, from a patient treated with tofacitinib. Receptors originate from a human donor with alopecia areata.

This clone has just a few counts. The J gene is TRBJ2-5, the V gene TRBV29-1; 7 bases are shared with TRBD1. With 7 bases clipped from V and 5 bases from J, the junction kept 7 bases outside the gene matches. Germline V lookup: CDR1 SQVTM, CDR2 ANQGSEA. This CDR3 region has 12 residues. CDR3 nucleotides: TGCAGCGCATCGGGACAGAGGGAGACCCAGTACTTC. Protein product: CSASGQRETQYF.

This clone has a handful of counts. The V gene is TRBV19, the J gene TRBJ1-5; TRBD1 aligns across 10 bases. The length of the CDR3 is 14 residues. V dropped 4 bases and J dropped 7; count of bases not matched to a gene: 4. Germline V gene sequence: CDR1 LNHDA, CDR2 SQIVND (reference sequence). The CDR3 DNA follows: TGTGCCAGTAGTAAGGGACAGGGGCAACAGCCCCAGCATTTT. It specifies CASSKGQGQQPQHF.

This sequence joins TRBV29-1 and TRBJ1-2; D is perhaps TRBD1 (6 bases). There are 14 residues in the CDR3. The germline V gene has CDR1 SQVTM and CDR2 ANQGSEA. Trimming removed 5 bases from V and 6 bases from J, with 19 bases in between. The CDR3 is CSVLGIAGVHGYTF. As DNA, the CDR3 is TGCAGCGTTCTAGGTATAGCAGGGGTACATGGCTACACCTTC.

CDR3 coding DNA: TGTGCCAGCAGTGAAGCGTTAGGGGGAACCTACGAGCAGTACTTC. Translation gives CASSEALGGTYEQYF. This rearrangement joins TRBV2 to TRBJ2-7, with D possibly TRBD1 on 6 matching bases. V shed 0 bases and J shed 2 bases, with 11 bases lying between them. The CDR3 runs 15 residues. CDR1 is SNHLY and CDR2 is FYNNEI in the germline V gene.

This chain connects TRBV18 to TRBJ2-3, with D unresolved. This CDR3 is built from 11 residues. V was trimmed by 6 bases and J by 2 bases, leaving 3 bases between them. Germline V gene data show CDR1 as KGHSH and CDR2 as LQKENI. The CDR3 DNA reads as TGTGCCAGCTCCACCACAGATACGCAGTATTTT. Protein: CASSTTDTQYF.

The rearrangement links TRBV4-1 to TRBJ2-1; 11 bases line up with TRBD2. This CDR3 has 17 residues. Germline V lookup: CDR1 MGHRA, CDR2 YSYEKL. With V trimmed by 4 bases and J by 1 base, 6 bases remained unmatched. The CDR3 nucleotides are TGCGCCAGCAGCCGAACCGGGACTAGCGGTTCCTACAATGAGCAGTTCTTC. It encodes CASSRTGTSGSYNEQFF.

This clone was seen a handful of times. The J gene is TRBJ1-5, the V gene TRBV5-1; 7 positions agree with TRBD1. Losses at the gene ends were 4 bases for V and 4 bases for J; bases not matched to a gene: 2. CDR1 and CDR2 from the germline V gene are SGHRS and YFSETQ. CDR3 length: 13 amino acids. This CDR3 is CASSVDRNQPQHF. DNA for the CDR3: TGCGCCAGCAGCGTGGACAGGAATCAGCCCCAGCATTTT.

This clone was counted once. The V gene is TRBV5-1, the J gene TRBJ2-1, with D perhaps matching TRBD2 (5 bases). Trimming cost V 4 bases and J 4 bases, with 9 bases left between them. The CDR3 length is 13 residues. CDR1 is SGHRS, CDR2 YFSETQ, per germline. The CDR3 DNA reads TGCGCCAGCAGCGTGACGGGATACAATGAGCAGTTCTTC. As protein: CASSVTGYNEQFF.

The chain carries TRBV29-1 and TRBJ2-3; 11 bases match TRBD2. This CDR3 contains 15 residues. V gave up 2 bases and J gave up 8 bases; unmatched junction bases: 9. Germline assignment: CDR1 SQVTM and CDR2 ANQGSEA. CDR3 sequence reads: CSVELSSGRRGTQYF. CDR3 sequence (DNA): TGCAGCGTTGAATTGTCTAGCGGGAGGAGGGGTACGCAGTATTTT.

The chain has TRBV28 and TRBJ2-4, with 7 bases lining up with TRBD1. The CDR3 totals 16 residues. The V segment lost 5 bases and the J segment 1 base; nucleotides outside the gene matches: 8. The germline V gene has CDR1 MDHEN and CDR2 SYDVKM. The CDR3 is CASSRRGRLAKNIQYF. As DNA, the CDR3 is TGTGCCAGCAGTCGAAGGGGGCGCCTGGCCAAAAACATTCAGTACTTC.

V is TRBV6-6 and J is TRBJ1-2, with TRBD1 as a possible D gene (6 bases). The CDR3 extends over 14 amino acids. Trimming cost V 6 bases and J 5 bases, with 16 bases left between them. Germline CDR1 reads MNHNY; CDR2 reads SVGAGI (reference sequence). The chain's CDR3 is CASRRRQALYGYTF. In DNA form, the CDR3 reads TGTGCCAGCAGACGACGACAGGCTCTATATGGCTACACCTTC.

This clone has more than one count but fewer than ten. In DNA, the CDR3 is TGTGCCTGGAGTGTAAGAGGGGGAGGCACTGAAGCTTTCTTT. This encodes CAWSVRGGGTEAFF. The V call is TRBV30, the J call TRBJ1-1; the D gene is possibly TRBD1 (6 bases). This CDR3 spans 14 amino acids. The V and J ends lost 0 bases and 4 bases respectively, with 12 bases between them. Germline CDR1 reads GTSNPN; CDR2 reads SVGIG (reference sequence).

The gene calls are TRBV27 and TRBJ2-5; the match to TRBD1 covers 7 bases. From germline, CDR1 is MNHEY and CDR2 SMNVEV (reference sequence). After removal of 6 bases from V and 5 bases from J, the junction contained 6 bases not matched to a gene. CDR3 length: 13 residues. The CDR3 region is CASRKTGAETQYF. The CDR3 DNA sequence: TGTGCCAGCAGGAAAACAGGGGCCGAGACCCAGTACTTC.